This T cell receptor (beta chain) originates from a study of PD-L1 blockade in urothelial cancer. Some clones are missing from TCRdb's copy, which holds only in-frame ones; the method was immunoSEQ multiplex PCR. Among 85,000 to 90,000 clones listed, roughly nine tenths were seen once. The time point: pretreatment peripheral blood. This clone was seen a single time. Germline CDR1 MDHEN, CDR2 SYDVKM. There are 13 residues in the CDR3. The V and J ends lost 5 bases and 4 bases respectively, with 11 bases between them. The material sequenced was PBMCs, taken around atezolizumab (anti-PD-L1) treatment. The chain recombines TRBV28 with TRBJ1-2; possibly TRBD1 for D (5 bases). The TCR originated in an elderly woman with urothelial cancer. CDR3 coding DNA: TGTGCCAGCAGTCGACCCGACAGCTATGGCTACACCTTC. Translation gives CASSRPDSYGYTF.